These T cell receptor beta chains were read from a single sample in a study of shared clonotypes between healthy human individuals. Clones were sequenced by immunoSEQ multiplex PCR, and TCRdb holds only the in-frame ones, with some missing. The sample contains about 2,100,000 clones, around 93% of which appear only once. The specimen was naive CD8+ T cells from PBMCs. The receptors derive from a man younger than 35 in good health. Some clones in this sample may be carry-over from other donors' samples. The CDR3 runs from the conserved cysteine through the conserved F or W. D genes are given only for firm matches. Clone size is shown for a subset of rows, as once, few, many or a class of expanded clone.

V: TRBV11-2
D: .
size: once
J: TRBJ1-3
CDR3: CASSLVFQGRSGNTIYF
DNA: TGTGCCAGCAGCTTAGTCTTTCAGGGCCGCTCTGGAAACACCATATATTTT

V: TRBV13
D: .
size: .
J: TRBJ1-1
CDR3: CASSSWTATPNTEAFF
DNA: TGTGCCAGCAGCTCATGGACAGCAACCCCGAACACTGAAGCTTTCTTT

V: TRBV18
D: TRBD2
size: .
J: TRBJ2-1
CDR3: CASSPPRIAGTYNEQFF
DNA: TGTGCCAGCTCACCCCCCCGGATAGCGGGAACCTACAATGAGCAGTTCTTC

V: TRBV6-6
D: .
size: .
J: TRBJ2-5
CDR3: CASSYSGRETQYF
DNA: TGTGCCAGCAGTTACTCGGGGAGAGAGACCCAGTACTTC

V: TRBV7-8
D: .
size: .
J: TRBJ2-7
CDR3: CASSSGSDGWSYEQYF
DNA: TGTGCCAGCAGCTCCGGCTCAGACGGCTGGTCCTACGAGCAGTACTTC

V: TRBV6-5
D: .
size: .
J: TRBJ2-1
CDR3: CASSYEAGAYNEQFF
DNA: TGTGCCAGCAGTTACGAAGCGGGCGCTTACAATGAGCAGTTCTTC

V: TRBV7-2
D: .
size: .
J: TRBJ1-2
CDR3: CASSQWVAYGYTF
DNA: TGTGCCAGCAGCCAGTGGGTAGCCTATGGCTACACCTTC

V: TRBV4-3
D: .
size: .
J: TRBJ1-2
CDR3: CASSQELFGDIYGYTF
DNA: TGCGCCAGCAGCCAAGAACTATTTGGGGACATCTATGGCTACACCTTC

V: TRBV2
D: .
size: .
J: TRBJ2-3
CDR3: CASSEGSRRTDTQYF
DNA: TGTGCCAGCAGTGAAGGCAGCAGGCGCACAGATACGCAGTATTTT

V: TRBV7-9
D: TRBD2
size: .
J: TRBJ2-5
CDR3: CASSQSGIFWEQYF
DNA: TGTGCCAGCAGCCAAAGCGGGATCTTTTGGGAGCAGTACTTC

V: TRBV6-6
D: .
size: .
J: TRBJ2-7
CDR3: CASSYSSVEQYF
DNA: TGTGCCAGCAGTTACTCATCCGTCGAGCAGTACTTC

V: TRBV5-1
D: TRBD1
size: .
J: TRBJ2-7
CDR3: CASSYSGTGNEQYF
DNA: TGCGCCAGCAGCTACTCCGGGACAGGGAACGAGCAGTACTTC

V: TRBV7-3
D: TRBD1
size: .
J: TRBJ1-1
CDR3: CASSRGGGTEAFF
DNA: TGTGCCAGCAGCCGAGGGGGCGGAACTGAAGCTTTCTTT

V: TRBV5-4
D: .
size: .
J: TRBJ2-7
CDR3: CASSLWPLVRPAEQYF
DNA: TGTGCCAGCAGCTTGTGGCCTTTGGTTAGACCGGCCGAGCAGTACTTC

V: TRBV29-1
D: .
size: .
J: TRBJ2-1
CDR3: CSVEDPHGSEQFF
DNA: TGCAGCGTTGAAGACCCTCACGGGAGTGAGCAGTTCTTC

V: TRBV28
D: .
size: .
J: TRBJ2-2
CDR3: CASSPRGSITGELFF
DNA: TGTGCCAGCAGTCCGCGGGGCAGCATCACCGGGGAGCTGTTTTTT

V: TRBV6-6
D: TRBD2
size: .
J: TRBJ2-2
CDR3: CASNPGREDTGELFF
DNA: TGTGCCAGCAACCCCGGGAGGGAGGACACCGGGGAGCTGTTTTTT

V: TRBV28
D: .
size: once
J: TRBJ2-4
CDR3: CASSLLWGAAAKNIQYF
DNA: TGTGCCAGCAGTCTGCTCTGGGGAGCAGCGGCCAAAAACATTCAGTACTTC

V: TRBV4-1
D: .
size: .
J: TRBJ2-2
CDR3: CASSQKLHGELFF
DNA: TGCGCCAGCAGCCAAAAGTTGCACGGGGAGCTGTTTTTT

V: TRBV27
D: .
size: once
J: TRBJ1-2
CDR3: CASSLSTGPDGYTF
DNA: TGTGCCAGCAGTTTATCGACAGGCCCTGATGGCTACACCTTC

V: TRBV28
D: .
size: .
J: TRBJ1-2
CDR3: CASSLTGNDGYTF
DNA: TGTGCCAGCAGTTTAACAGGGAATGATGGCTACACCTTC

V: TRBV7-8
D: .
size: .
J: TRBJ2-7
CDR3: CASSPKTGRLEQYF
DNA: TGTGCCAGCAGCCCTAAGACAGGCCGCTTAGAGCAGTACTTC

V: TRBV11-2
D: TRBD1
size: .
J: TRBJ2-5
CDR3: CASSSRQGNQETQYF
DNA: TGTGCCAGCAGCTCGCGACAGGGGAACCAAGAGACCCAGTACTTC

V: TRBV5-1
D: TRBD1
size: .
J: TRBJ1-1
CDR3: CATKVEGAMGEAFF
DNA: TGCGCCACCAAGGTGGAGGGGGCTATGGGTGAAGCTTTCTTT

V: TRBV7-9
D: .
size: .
J: TRBJ1-1
CDR3: CASSLHLGLNTEAFF
DNA: TGTGCCAGCAGCCTACACCTAGGCCTCAACACTGAAGCTTTCTTT

V: TRBV10-2
D: .
size: once
J: TRBJ2-1
CDR3: CASSEFGGMGANEQFF
DNA: TGCGCCAGCAGTGAGTTTGGTGGGATGGGGGCCAATGAGCAGTTCTTC